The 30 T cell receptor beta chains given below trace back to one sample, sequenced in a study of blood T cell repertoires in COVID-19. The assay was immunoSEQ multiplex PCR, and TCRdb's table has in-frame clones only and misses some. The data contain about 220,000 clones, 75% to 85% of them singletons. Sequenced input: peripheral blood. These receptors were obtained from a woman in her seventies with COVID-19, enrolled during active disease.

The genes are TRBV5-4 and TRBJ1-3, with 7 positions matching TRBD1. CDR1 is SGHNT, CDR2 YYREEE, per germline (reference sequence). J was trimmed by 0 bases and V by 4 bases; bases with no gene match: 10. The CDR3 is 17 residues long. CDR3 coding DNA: TGTGCCAGCAGCATAATGACAGGGAAGAGCTCTGGAAACACCATATATTTT. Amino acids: CASSIMTGKSSGNTIYF. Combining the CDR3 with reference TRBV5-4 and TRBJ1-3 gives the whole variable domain ETGVTQSPTHLIKTRGQQVTLRCSSQSGHNTVSWYQQALGQGPQFIFQYYREEENGRGNFPPRFSGLQFPNYSSELNVNALELDDSALYLCASSIMTGKSSGNTIYFGEGSWLTVV.

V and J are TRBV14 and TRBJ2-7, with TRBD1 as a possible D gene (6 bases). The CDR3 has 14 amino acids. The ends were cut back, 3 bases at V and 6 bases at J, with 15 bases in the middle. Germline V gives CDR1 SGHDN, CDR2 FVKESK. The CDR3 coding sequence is TGTGCCAGCAGCCAGATGACAGGTTATTCCGAGCAGTACTTC. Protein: CASSQMTGYSEQYF.

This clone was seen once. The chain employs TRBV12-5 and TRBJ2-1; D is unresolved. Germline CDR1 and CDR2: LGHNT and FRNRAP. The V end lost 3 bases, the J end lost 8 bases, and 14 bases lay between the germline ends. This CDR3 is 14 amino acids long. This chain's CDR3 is CASGFPPPSHEQFF. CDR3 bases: TGTGCTAGTGGTTTTCCCCCCCCGTCCCATGAGCAGTTCTTC.

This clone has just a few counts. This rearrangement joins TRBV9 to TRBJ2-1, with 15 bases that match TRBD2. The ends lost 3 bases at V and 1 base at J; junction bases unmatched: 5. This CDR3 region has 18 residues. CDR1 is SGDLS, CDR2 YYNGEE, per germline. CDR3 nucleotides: TGTGCCAGCAGCGACCGGACTAGCGGGAGGGCGTCCTACAATGAGCAGTTCTTC. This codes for CASSDRTSGRASYNEQFF.

CDR3 protein: CASSPPQVPYNEQFF. The CDR3 DNA reads TGTGCCAGCAGTCCGCCCCAGGTACCCTACAATGAGCAGTTCTTC. This sequence joins TRBV27 and TRBJ2-1; D is unclear. The CDR3 extends over 15 amino acids. The germline V and J ends were trimmed by 5 bases and 2 bases, with 13 bases remaining between them. Germline CDR1 is MNHEY and CDR2 is SMNVEV (reference sequence).

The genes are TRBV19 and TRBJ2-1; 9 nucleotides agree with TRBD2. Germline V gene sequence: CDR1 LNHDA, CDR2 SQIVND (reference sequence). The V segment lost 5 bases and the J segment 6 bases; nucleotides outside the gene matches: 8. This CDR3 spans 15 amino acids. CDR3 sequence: CASSSWTSDTNEQFF. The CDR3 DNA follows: TGTGCCAGTAGTTCCTGGACTAGCGATACCAATGAGCAGTTCTTC.

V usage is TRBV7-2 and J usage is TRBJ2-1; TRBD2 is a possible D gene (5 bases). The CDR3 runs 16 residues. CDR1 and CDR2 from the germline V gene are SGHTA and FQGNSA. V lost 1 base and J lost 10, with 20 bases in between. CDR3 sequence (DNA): TGTGCCAGCAGCTTAGAGGCTAGCACCTCGGGGAGCGAGCAGTTCTTC. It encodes CASSLEASTSGSEQFF.

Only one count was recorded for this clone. CDR3 sequence reads: CASREIDLRGYTF. The CDR3 region has the DNA TGTGCCAGCAGGGAGATAGATTTGAGGGGCTACACCTTC. This chain joins TRBV2 and TRBJ1-2; no reliable D call. Trimming cost V 6 bases and J 8 bases, with 16 bases left between them. There are 13 residues in the CDR3. Germline loops: CDR1 SNHLY, CDR2 FYNNEI.

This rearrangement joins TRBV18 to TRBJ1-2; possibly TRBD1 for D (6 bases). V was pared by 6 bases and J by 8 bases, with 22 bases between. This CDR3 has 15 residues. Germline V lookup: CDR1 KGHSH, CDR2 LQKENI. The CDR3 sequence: CASSPSGGAQGGYTF. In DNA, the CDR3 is TGTGCCAGCTCCCCTTCGGGAGGGGCCCAGGGGGGCTACACCTTC.

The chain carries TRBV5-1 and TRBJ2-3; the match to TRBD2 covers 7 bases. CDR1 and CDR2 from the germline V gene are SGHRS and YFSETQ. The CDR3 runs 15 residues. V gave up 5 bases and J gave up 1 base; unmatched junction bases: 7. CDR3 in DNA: TGCGCCAGCAGGACTGGCGGGGGAGGCACAGATACGCAGTATTTT. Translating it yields CASRTGGGGTDTQYF.

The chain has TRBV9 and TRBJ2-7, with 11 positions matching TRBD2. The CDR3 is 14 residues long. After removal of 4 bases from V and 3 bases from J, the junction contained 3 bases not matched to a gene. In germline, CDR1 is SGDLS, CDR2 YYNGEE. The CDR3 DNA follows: TGTGCCAGCAGCACGGGACTAGCGGACTACGAGCAGTACTTC. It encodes CASSTGLADYEQYF.

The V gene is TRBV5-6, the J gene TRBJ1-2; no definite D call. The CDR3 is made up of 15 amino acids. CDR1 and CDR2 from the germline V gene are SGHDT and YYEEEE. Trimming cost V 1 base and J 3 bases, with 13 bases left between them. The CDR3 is CASSLYASQYYGYTF. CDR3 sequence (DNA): TGTGCCAGCAGCTTGTACGCCTCTCAGTACTATGGCTACACCTTC. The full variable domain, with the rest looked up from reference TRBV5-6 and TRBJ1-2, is DAGVTQSPTHLIKTRGQQVTLRCSPKSGHDTVSWYQQALGQGPQFIFQYYEEEERQRGNFPDRFSGHQFPNYSSELNVNALLLGDSALYLCASSLYASQYYGYTFGSGTRLTVV.

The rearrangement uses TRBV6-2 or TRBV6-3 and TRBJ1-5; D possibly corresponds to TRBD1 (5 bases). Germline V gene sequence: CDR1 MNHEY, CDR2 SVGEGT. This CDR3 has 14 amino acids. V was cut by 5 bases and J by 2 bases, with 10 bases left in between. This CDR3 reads CASSVDRGNQPQHF. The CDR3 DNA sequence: TGTGCCAGCAGTGTCGACAGAGGCAATCAGCCCCAGCATTTT.

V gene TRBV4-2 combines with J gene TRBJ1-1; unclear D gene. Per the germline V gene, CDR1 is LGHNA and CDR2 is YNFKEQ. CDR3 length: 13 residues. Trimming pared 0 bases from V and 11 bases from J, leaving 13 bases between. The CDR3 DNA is TGTGCCAGCAGCCAAGATGGACTCCGGGAGGCTTTCTTT. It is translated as CASSQDGLREAFF.

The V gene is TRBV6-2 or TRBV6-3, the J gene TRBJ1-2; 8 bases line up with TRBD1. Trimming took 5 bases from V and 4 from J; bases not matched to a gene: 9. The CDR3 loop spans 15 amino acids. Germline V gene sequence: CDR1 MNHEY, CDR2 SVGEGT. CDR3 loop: CASSPSGGRGYGYTF. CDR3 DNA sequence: TGTGCCAGCAGTCCCTCAGGGGGCAGGGGCTATGGCTACACCTTC.

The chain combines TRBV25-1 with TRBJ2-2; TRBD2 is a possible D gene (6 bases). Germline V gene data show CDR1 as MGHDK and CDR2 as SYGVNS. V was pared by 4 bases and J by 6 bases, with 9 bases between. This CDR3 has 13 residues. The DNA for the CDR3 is TGTGCCAGCAGTGGCAGGGAGGCCGGGGAGCTGTTTTTT. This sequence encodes CASSGREAGELFF. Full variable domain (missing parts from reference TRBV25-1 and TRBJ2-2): EADIYQTPRYLVIGTGKKITLECSQTMGHDKMYWYQQDPGMELHLIHYSYGVNSTEKGDLSSESTVSRIRTEHFPLTLESARPSHTSQYLCASSGREAGELFFGEGSRLTVL.

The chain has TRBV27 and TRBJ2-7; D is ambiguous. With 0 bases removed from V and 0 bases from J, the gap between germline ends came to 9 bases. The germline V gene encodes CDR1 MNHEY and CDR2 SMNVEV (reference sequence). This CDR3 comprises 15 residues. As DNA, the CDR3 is TGTGCCAGCAGTTTATCCCCAAGACTCTCCTACGAGCAGTACTTC. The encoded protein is CASSLSPRLSYEQYF.

CDR3 in DNA: TGTGCCAGTAGTTCCCCTGGTAAGCCATCTGGCAATGAGCAGTTCTTC. It codes for CASSSPGKPSGNEQFF. This chain links TRBV19 with TRBJ2-1; D is unclear. In germline, CDR1 is LNHDA, CDR2 SQIVND (reference sequence). The CDR3 has 16 residues. Deletions cut 5 bases from V and 6 bases from J, with 20 bases between.

The CDR3 DNA reads TGCAGTGCTAGTCACGACAGTAATTCACCCCTCCACTTT. Amino acid sequence: CSASHDSNSPLHF. This chain uses TRBV20-1 with TRBJ1-6; D is perhaps TRBD1 (5 bases). Germline V CDR1 and CDR2: DFQATT, SNEGSKA (reference sequence). CDR3 length: 13 amino acids. V lost 3 bases and J 6 bases, leaving 9 bases between the germline ends.

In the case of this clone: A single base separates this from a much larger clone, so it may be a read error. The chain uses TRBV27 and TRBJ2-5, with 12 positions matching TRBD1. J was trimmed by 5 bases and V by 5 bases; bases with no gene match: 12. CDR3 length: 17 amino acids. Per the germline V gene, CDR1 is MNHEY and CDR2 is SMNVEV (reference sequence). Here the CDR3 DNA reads TGTGCCAGCAGTCTCTGGTCCGGGACAGGGGGCGCGGAGACCCAGTACTTC. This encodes CASSLWSGTGGAETQYF.

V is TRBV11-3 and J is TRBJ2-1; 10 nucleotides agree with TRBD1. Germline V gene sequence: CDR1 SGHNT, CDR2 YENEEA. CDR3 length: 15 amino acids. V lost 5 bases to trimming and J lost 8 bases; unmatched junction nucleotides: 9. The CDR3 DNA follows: TGTGCCAGCAGCCCCCGGGACAGGGGTTTTTATGAGCAGTTCTTC. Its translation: CASSPRDRGFYEQFF.

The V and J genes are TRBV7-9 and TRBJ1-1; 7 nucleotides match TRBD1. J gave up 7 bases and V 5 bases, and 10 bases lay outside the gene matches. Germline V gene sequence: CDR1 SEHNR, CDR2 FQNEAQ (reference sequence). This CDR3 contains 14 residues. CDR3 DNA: TGTGCCAGCAGCACGGACAGGACCAACGGTGAAGCTTTCTTT. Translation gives CASSTDRTNGEAFF.

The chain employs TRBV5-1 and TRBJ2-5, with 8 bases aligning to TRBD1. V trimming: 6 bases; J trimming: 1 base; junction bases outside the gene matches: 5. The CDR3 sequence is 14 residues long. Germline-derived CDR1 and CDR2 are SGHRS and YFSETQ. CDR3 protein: CASNVGQVQETQYF. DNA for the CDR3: TGCGCCAGCAATGTGGGACAGGTCCAAGAGACCCAGTACTTC.

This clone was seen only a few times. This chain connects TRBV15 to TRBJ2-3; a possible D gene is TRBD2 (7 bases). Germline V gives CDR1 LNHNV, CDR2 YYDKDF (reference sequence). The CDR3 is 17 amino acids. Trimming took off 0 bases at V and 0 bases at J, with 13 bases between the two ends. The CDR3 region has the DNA TGTGCCACCAGCAGAGATCAACGGGGGGCTAGCACAGATACGCAGTATTTT. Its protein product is CATSRDQRGASTDTQYF.

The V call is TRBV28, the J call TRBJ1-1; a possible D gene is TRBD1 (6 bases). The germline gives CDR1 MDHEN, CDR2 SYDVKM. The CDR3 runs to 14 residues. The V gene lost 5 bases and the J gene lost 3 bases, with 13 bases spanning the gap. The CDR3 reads CASSDRDRHTEAFF. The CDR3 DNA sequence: TGTGCCAGCAGTGATCGAGACAGGCACACTGAAGCTTTCTTT.

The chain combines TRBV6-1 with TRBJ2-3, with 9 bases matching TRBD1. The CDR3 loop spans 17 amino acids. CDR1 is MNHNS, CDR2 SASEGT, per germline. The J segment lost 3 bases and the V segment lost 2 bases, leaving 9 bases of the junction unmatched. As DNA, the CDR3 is TGTGCCAGCAGTGAAAGTACCACAGGGGGCCGGACAGATACGCAGTATTTT. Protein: CASSESTTGGRTDTQYF.

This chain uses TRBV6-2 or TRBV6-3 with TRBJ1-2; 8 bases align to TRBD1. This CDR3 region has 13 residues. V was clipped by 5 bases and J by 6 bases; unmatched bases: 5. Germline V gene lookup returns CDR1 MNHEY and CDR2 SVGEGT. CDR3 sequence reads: CASSPRGRDGYTF. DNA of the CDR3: TGTGCCAGCAGTCCCAGGGGGCGTGATGGCTACACCTTC.

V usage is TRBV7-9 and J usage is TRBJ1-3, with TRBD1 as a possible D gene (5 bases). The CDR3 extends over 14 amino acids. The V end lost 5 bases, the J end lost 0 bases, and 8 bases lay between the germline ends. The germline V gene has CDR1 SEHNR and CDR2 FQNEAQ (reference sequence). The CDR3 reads CASSGGTSGNTIYF. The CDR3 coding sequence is TGTGCCAGCAGCGGGGGGACCTCTGGAAACACCATATATTTT.

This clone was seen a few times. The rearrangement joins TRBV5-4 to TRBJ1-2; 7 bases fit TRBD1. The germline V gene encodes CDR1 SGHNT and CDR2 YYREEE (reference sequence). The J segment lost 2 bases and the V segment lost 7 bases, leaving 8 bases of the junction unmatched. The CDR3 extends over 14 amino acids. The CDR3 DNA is TGTGCCAGCGCCCTGGGCAGGGGGAACTATGGCTACACCTTC. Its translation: CASALGRGNYGYTF.

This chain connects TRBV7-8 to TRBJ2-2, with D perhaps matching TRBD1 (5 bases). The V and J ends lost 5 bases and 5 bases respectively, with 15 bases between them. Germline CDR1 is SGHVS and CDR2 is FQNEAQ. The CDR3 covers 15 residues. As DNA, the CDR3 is TGTGCCAGCAGCCGCCTGACAGCCCCAACCGGGGAGCTGTTTTTT. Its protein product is CASSRLTAPTGELFF.